Presented here are 25 T cell receptor beta chains from one specimen sequenced in a study of CD8+ T cells in alopecia areata. Sequencing relied on a cDNA template that was reverse transcribed from extracted RNA. Clones were read by immunoSEQ multiplex PCR, and TCRdb kept only the in-frame ones, dropping some. The repertoire includes more than 150,000 clones, roughly half of them detected once, and around a tenth sits in the top ten. Treatment indicated: oral pan-JAK inhibitor, 5-10 mg twice daily. The sample in question was CD8+ T cells sorted from blood, obtained at week 52, from a patient treated with tofacitinib. The receptor source for this set is a human donor with alopecia areata.

The gene calls are TRBV5-1 and TRBJ2-1; tentative D call: TRBD2 (6 bases). CDR1 and CDR2 from the germline V gene are SGHRS and YFSETQ. There are 15 residues in the CDR3. V gave up 4 bases and J gave up 1 base, with 12 bases separating them. CDR3 nucleotide sequence: TGCGCCAGCAGCATACAGGAGGGATCCTACAATGAGCAGTTCTTC. Protein sequence: CASSIQEGSYNEQFF.

In this sample, this clone turned up many times. The chain combines TRBV19 with TRBJ2-5; TRBD2 aligns across 9 bases. Germline CDR1 is LNHDA and CDR2 is SQIVND (reference sequence). The CDR3 is made up of 12 amino acids. The V segment lost 10 bases and the J segment 3 bases; nucleotides outside the gene matches: 3. CDR3 nucleotides: TGTGCCACCGGGACTAGCAAAGAGACCCAGTACTTC. Its protein is CATGTSKETQYF.

This clone was observed a few times. The chain has TRBV27 and TRBJ1-1; D not resolved. The length of the CDR3 is 13 residues. Trimming stripped 5 bases from V and 1 base from J, with 8 bases between. Germline V CDR1 and CDR2: MNHEY, SMNVEV (reference sequence). The CDR3 sequence: CASSPPGNTEAFF. The CDR3 nucleotides read TGTGCCAGCAGTCCACCAGGGAACACTGAAGCTTTCTTT.

This clone came up a few times. The V call is TRBV15, the J call TRBJ2-5; weak D call: TRBD1 (5 bases). V lost 10 bases, J lost 1 base, and 16 bases lay in between. The length of the CDR3 is 14 residues. Germline CDR1 is LNHNV and CDR2 is YYDKDF (reference sequence). This chain's CDR3 is CAIREVGPQETQYF. As DNA, the CDR3 is TGTGCCATCAGGGAAGTGGGGCCCCAAGAGACCCAGTACTTC.

This clone was seen more than once but under ten times. The CDR3 DNA follows: TGTGCCAGCAGAAACAATGAGCAGTTCTTC. Translating it yields CASRNNEQFF. This chain links TRBV6-6 with TRBJ2-1; no firm D call. Between the trimmed V and J ends, which lost 6 bases and 5 bases, there was a span of 2 bases. Germline CDR1 is MNHNY and CDR2 is SVGAGI (reference sequence). There are 10 residues in the CDR3.

This clone was recorded only once. V usage is TRBV6-5 and J usage is TRBJ2-7; D is possibly TRBD1 (5 bases). The CDR3 is made up of 13 amino acids. The germline V gene has CDR1 MNHEY and CDR2 SVGAGI. V lost 0 bases and J 3 bases, leaving 6 bases between the germline ends. CDR3 nucleotide sequence: TGTGCCAGCAGTTACTCCCAGGGCTACGAGCAGTACTTC. Translating gives CASSYSQGYEQYF.

This clone appeared a few times. This chain uses TRBV11-2 with TRBJ2-4, with D perhaps TRBD2 (5 bases). CDR1 is SGHAT and CDR2 is FQNNGV in the germline V gene. CDR3 size: 17 residues. With 5 bases removed from V and 0 bases from J, the gap between germline ends came to 17 bases. CDR3 nucleotides: TGTGCCAGCAGCCAAATTCGGGGTGTACTAGCCAAAAACATTCAGTACTTC. Amino acids: CASSQIRGVLAKNIQYF.

J is TRBJ2-7 and V is TRBV30; D not resolved. From germline, CDR1 is GTSNPN and CDR2 SVGIG (reference sequence). The CDR3 has 12 amino acids. V was shortened by 0 bases and J by 4 bases, with 7 bases between the two germline ends. The DNA of the CDR3 is TGTGCCTGGAGTGTACCGCTGTACGAGCAGTACTTC. Protein product: CAWSVPLYEQYF.

The J gene is TRBJ2-5, the V gene TRBV9; the D gene could be TRBD1 or TRBD2 (6 bases each). Germline-derived CDR1 and CDR2 are SGDLS and YYNGEE. With 4 bases removed from V and 3 bases from J, the gap between germline ends came to 19 bases. The CDR3 contains 16 residues. The CDR3 sequence: CASSPWGARLEETQYF. For the CDR3, the DNA is TGTGCCAGCAGCCCCTGGGGGGCCAGGCTAGAAGAGACCCAGTACTTC. Full variable domain (rest looked up from reference TRBV9 and TRBJ2-5): DSGVTQTPKHLITATGQRVTLRCSPRSGDLSVYWYQQSLDQGLQFLIQYYNGEERAKGNILERFSAQQFPDLHSELNLSSLELGDSALYFCASSPWGARLEETQYFGPGTRLLVL.

Relative to its sample, this clone is medium-sized (0.01 to 0.1%). The chain has TRBV7-2 and TRBJ2-1; TRBD1 aligns across 7 bases. CDR3 length: 15 residues. The V segment lost 1 base and the J segment 2 bases; nucleotides outside the gene matches: 2. Germline V gene sequence: CDR1 SGHTA, CDR2 FQGNSA. CDR3 sequence reads: CASSLEQGPYNEQFF. The CDR3 region has the DNA TGTGCCAGCAGCTTAGAACAGGGGCCCTACAATGAGCAGTTCTTC.

The rearrangement joins TRBV27 to TRBJ1-6, with 9 nucleotides matching TRBD1. There are 15 residues in the CDR3. The V and J ends lost 6 bases and 9 bases, in that order; junction bases with no gene match: 9. The germline V gene encodes CDR1 MNHEY and CDR2 SMNVEV (reference sequence). The CDR3 protein is CASSEDRGFRSPLHF. CDR3 DNA: TGTGCCAGCAGCGAGGACAGGGGATTTCGTTCACCCCTCCACTTT.

The chain carries TRBV2 and TRBJ2-1; 9 bases are a match to TRBD2. The germline CDR1 and CDR2 sequences are SNHLY and FYNNEI. Germline trimming cut 6 bases from V and 7 bases from J; bases unmatched to any gene: 13. This CDR3 is built from 16 residues. CDR3 nucleotides: TGTGCCAGCAGGCACCTACGGGGACTAGCCCGAAATGAGCAGTTCTTC. This gives the protein CASRHLRGLARNEQFF.

The chain recombines TRBV9 with TRBJ2-5; D may be TRBD1 or TRBD2 (5 bases each). The CDR3 covers 13 residues. The ends were cut back, 4 bases at V and 1 base at J, with 8 bases in the middle. CDR1 and CDR2 (germline): SGDLS, YYNGEE. The CDR3 reads CASSWDAQETQYF. CDR3 DNA: TGTGCCAGCAGCTGGGACGCCCAAGAGACCCAGTACTTC.

The chain combines TRBV11-1 with TRBJ2-1, with TRBD2 as a possible D gene (7 bases). V was shortened by 5 bases and J by 0 bases, with 14 bases between the two germline ends. The CDR3 has 16 residues. Looked up from germline, CDR1 is SGHAT and CDR2 is FQDESV (reference sequence). DNA for the CDR3: TGTGCCAGCAGCCGGGGGGCCCGAAGCTCCTACAATGAGCAGTTCTTC. Protein product: CASSRGARSSYNEQFF.

This clone was seen a few times. CDR3 loop: CASSLAGGMNEQFF. CDR3 DNA: TGCGCCAGCAGCTTAGCGGGGGGCATGAATGAGCAGTTCTTC. The chain recombines TRBV5-1 with TRBJ2-1, with TRBD2 matching 9 bases. This CDR3 region has 14 residues. Germline V lookup: CDR1 SGHRS, CDR2 YFSETQ. Trimming at V came to 2 bases and at J to 7 bases, leaving 4 bases not matched to a gene.

The CDR3 reads CASSLEDSYEQYF. As DNA, the CDR3 is TGTGCCAGCAGCTTGGAGGACAGCTACGAGCAGTACTTC. The rearrangement joins TRBV5-8 to TRBJ2-7, with a weak D call TRBD1 (6 bases). The CDR3 has 13 residues. Trimming removed 0 bases from V and 3 bases from J, with 7 bases in between. Germline V gene data show CDR1 as SGHTS and CDR2 as YDEGEE.

This sequence joins TRBV6-5 and TRBJ2-5, with D perhaps TRBD1 (6 bases). Germline loops: CDR1 MNHEY, CDR2 SVGAGI. The CDR3 spans 13 residues. Trimming took 0 bases from V and 7 from J, leaving 9 bases between them. This chain's CDR3 is CASSYSSGATQYF. The CDR3 DNA is TGTGCCAGCAGTTACTCGTCAGGGGCGACCCAGTACTTC.

This chain connects TRBV7-3 to TRBJ1-2, with 7 nucleotides matching TRBD1. J lost 6 bases, V lost 5 bases, and 6 bases had no gene match. Germline V gene data show CDR1 as SGHTA and CDR2 as FQGTGA. The CDR3 contains 13 residues. DNA for the CDR3: TGTGCCAGCAGCCCGACAGGGAACCATGGCTACACCTTC. Translation gives CASSPTGNHGYTF. The complete variable domain, with remaining parts taken from reference TRBV7-3 and TRBJ1-2, reads GAGVSQTPSNKVTEKGKYVELRCDPISGHTALYWYRQSLGQGPEFLIYFQGTGAADDSGLPNDRFFAVRPEGSVSTLKIQRTERGDSAVYLCASSPTGNHGYTFGSGTRLTVV.

V usage is TRBV5-6 and J usage is TRBJ2-3, with D possibly being TRBD1 (5 bases). The CDR3 consists of 16 residues. V was trimmed by 1 base and J by 1 base, leaving 13 bases between them. Germline CDR1 SGHDT, CDR2 YYEEEE. CDR3 nucleotide sequence: TGTGCCAGCAGCTTGATGGGCAGGGTGGGCACAGATACGCAGTATTTT. Amino acid sequence: CASSLMGRVGTDTQYF.

This chain links TRBV30 with TRBJ1-2, with 8 bases that match TRBD1. The CDR3 spans 15 residues. V shed 3 bases, J shed 3 bases, and the junction held 9 bases outside the gene matches. Germline assignment: CDR1 GTSNPN and CDR2 SVGIG (reference sequence). CDR3 region: CAWRALSGGDYGYTF. DNA of the CDR3: TGTGCCTGGAGAGCCCTTTCAGGGGGCGACTATGGCTACACCTTC.

Concerning this clone: Other DNA sequences in the sample encode the same CDR3. This chain links TRBV5-6 with TRBJ2-7; D unclear. The germline V gene encodes CDR1 SGHDT and CDR2 YYEEEE. Trimming left V 0 bases short and J 2 bases short, with 6 bases between. This CDR3 region has 13 residues. The CDR3 nucleotides are TGTGCCAGCAGCTTGGGGTCAACCTACGAGCAGTACTTC. Protein product: CASSLGSTYEQYF.

The V gene is TRBV2, the J gene TRBJ2-4, with 9 bases identical to TRBD1. V lost 8 bases, J lost 5 bases, and 10 bases stayed unmatched. The CDR3 runs 15 residues. The V gene's germline CDR1 is SNHLY and CDR2 FYNNEI. CDR3 sequence (DNA): TGTGCCAGCCGAACACAGGGGGCTGTCGAAAACATTCAGTACTTC. Encoded protein: CASRTQGAVENIQYF.

A single count supports this clone. This sequence joins TRBV9 and TRBJ1-6; a possible D gene is TRBD1 (5 bases). Germline CDR1 and CDR2: SGDLS and YYNGEE. V gave up 3 bases and J gave up 6 bases, with 13 bases separating them. The CDR3 runs 15 residues. CDR3 DNA sequence: TGTGCCAGCAGCGAGGGGTCTCAGGTTAATTCACCCCTCCACTTT. It codes for CASSEGSQVNSPLHF.

V gene TRBV30 combines with J gene TRBJ1-2, with D unclear. V lost 0 bases and J 5 bases, leaving 10 bases between the germline ends. The germline V gene encodes CDR1 GTSNPN and CDR2 SVGIG (reference sequence). CDR3 length: 13 residues. The CDR3 loop is CAWSVLGPYGYTF. The CDR3 nucleotides are TGTGCCTGGAGTGTACTGGGTCCTTATGGCTACACCTTC.

CDR3 nucleotides: TGTGCCAGCAGCTTAGTTTCTACCGCGGGGGGCATGAAAAACATTCAGTACTTC. Its protein product is CASSLVSTAGGMKNIQYF. The chain couples TRBV7-2 to TRBJ2-4, with 8 bases fitting TRBD2. Germline-derived CDR1 and CDR2 are SGHTA and FQGNSA. Losses at the gene ends were 1 base for V and 4 bases for J; bases not matched to a gene: 12. CDR3 length equals 18 residues.